This T cell receptor (beta chain) was found in a study of blood T cell repertoires in COVID-19. As for the study in general: Acute and convalescent COVID-19 samples came from the United States, Italy and Spain.

TCRdb's table, derived via immunoSEQ multiplex PCR, lists solely in-frame clones and lacks some. The data show about 340,000 clones, 87% seen once. This clone has just a few counts. The length of the CDR3 is 15 residues. Trimming removed 6 bases from V and 3 bases from J; junction bases left unmatched: 5. CDR1 and CDR2 (germline): MNHEY, SVGAGI. The clonotype originates from a woman in her fifties or sixties with COVID-19, enrolled during active disease. The chain links TRBV6-5 to TRBJ1-6, with 7 bases that match TRBD1. The material sequenced was peripheral blood. CDR3 protein: CASRSPGGYNSPLHF. In DNA form, the CDR3 reads TGTGCCAGCAGGTCACCAGGGGGCTATAATTCACCCCTCCACTTT.